The 20 T cell receptor beta chains presented below share a single source sample, sequenced in a study of Graves' ophthalmopathy and Graves' hyperthyroidism. Amplifying from RNA transcripts, the study obtained TCR beta CDR3 regions. After a first-round RT-PCR with HTBI primers, a second-round multiplex PCR was run. Via MiXCR, TCRdb re-called the multiplex PCR reads, giving one row per CDR3 protein. This sample has about 400,000 distinct CDR3 sequences, with about 16% found just once. The sample taken for sequencing was peripheral blood. These receptors were taken from a woman under 30 with Graves' ophthalmopathy.

This clonotype showed up just a few times. J is TRBJ1-5 and V is TRBV6-1; 7 positions agree with TRBD1. Trimming removed 6 bases from V and 5 bases from J; junction bases left unmatched: 13. This CDR3 spans 16 amino acids. The germline CDR1 and CDR2 sequences are MNHNS and SASEGT. The DNA of the CDR3 is TGTGCCAGCAGAAAGGGGCGGACAGGACAACATCAGCCCCAGCATTTT. Protein: CASRKGRTGQHQPQHF.

In this sample, this clonotype turned up many times. The chain couples TRBV6-5 to TRBJ1-5, with TRBD1 matching 8 bases. The germline V gene encodes CDR1 MNHEY and CDR2 SVGAGI. V lost 8 bases, J lost 0 bases, and 6 bases stayed unmatched. This CDR3 is 15 amino acids long. CDR3 protein: CASFGTGYSNQPQHF. CDR3 DNA sequence: TGTGCCAGCTTTGGGACAGGTTATAGCAATCAGCCCCAGCATTTT.

This clonotype was seen many times. This chain connects TRBV4-3 to TRBJ1-1; 8 nucleotides match TRBD1. With V trimmed by 2 bases and J by 3 bases, 2 bases remained unmatched. The germline CDR1 and CDR2 sequences are LGHNA and YSLEER. CDR3 length: 14 residues. CDR3 amino acids: CASSQIQGDTEAFF. In nucleotides, the CDR3 is TGCGCCAGCAGCCAAATACAGGGGGACACTGAAGCTTTCTTT.

This clonotype was counted at least ten times. This sequence joins TRBV12-3 or TRBV12-4 and TRBJ2-7, with a weak D call TRBD1 (6 bases). The V and J ends lost 4 bases and 7 bases respectively, with 20 bases between them. There are 15 residues in the CDR3. The CDR3 DNA sequence: TGTGCCAGCAGTTCAGGGGTCCTGGGTCGGAGGGAGCAGTACTTC. Translated, it gives CASSSGVLGRREQYF.

This clonotype was seen ten or more times. Germline is not matched at one junction end, which may reflect a read error. The chain links TRBV28 to TRBJ2-5; TRBD1 is a possible D gene (6 bases). The CDR3 is 20 amino acids. Germline V gene data show CDR1 as MDHEN and CDR2 as SYDVKM. CDR3 nucleotides: TGTGCCACCAGTTTATCCCCAAACTCTTGGGGGCGAGACTTTAAAGAGACCCAGTACTTC. As protein: CATSLSPNSWGRDFKETQYF.

The gene calls are TRBV6-2 or TRBV6-3 and TRBJ2-7; 13 positions agree with TRBD2. The CDR3 is 17 residues long. V lost 6 bases, J lost 4 bases, and 12 bases stayed unmatched. Germline V lookup: CDR1 MNHEY, CDR2 SVGEGT. CDR3 coding DNA: TGTGCCAGCAGCCGTCGGACTAGCGGGAGTTGGTTTTACGAGCAGTACTTC. Encoded protein: CASSRRTSGSWFYEQYF.

This clonotype was observed many times. CDR3 in amino acids: CASSPGERSNYGYTF. CDR3 bases: TGCGCCAGCAGCCCAGGTGAGCGGTCAAACTATGGCTACACCTTC. This chain joins TRBV4-1 and TRBJ1-2; D ambiguous. The germline V gene encodes CDR1 MGHRA and CDR2 YSYEKL. V was trimmed by 4 bases and J by 2 bases, leaving 14 bases between them. The CDR3 runs 15 residues.

This clonotype was recorded at least ten times. The rearrangement joins TRBV28 to TRBJ1-5; TRBD1 might be the D (6 bases). Trimming removed 5 bases from V and 4 bases from J, with 15 bases in between. The CDR3 loop spans 15 amino acids. Germline V lookup: CDR1 MDHEN, CDR2 SYDVKM. CDR3 sequence: CASSTPDRLNQPQHF. The CDR3 DNA reads TGTGCCAGCAGTACCCCAGACAGGTTGAATCAGCCCCAGCATTTT.

In its sample, this clonotype was seen many times. The chain couples TRBV12-3 or TRBV12-4 to TRBJ2-5, with 11 bases lining up with TRBD1. V shed 6 bases, J shed 0 bases, and the junction held 9 bases outside the gene matches. There are 17 residues in the CDR3. The CDR3 region has the DNA TGTGCCAGCAGCCCGGGACAGGGGGAATGGTACCAAGAGACCCAGTACTTC. This translates into CASSPGQGEWYQETQYF.

The sample holds many counts of this clonotype. The V gene is TRBV6-2 or TRBV6-3, the J gene TRBJ2-7, with TRBD1 identical over 10 bases. The CDR3 spans 15 residues. The germline CDR1 and CDR2 sequences are MNHEY and SVGEGT. V lost 0 bases and J lost 5; bases outside the gene matches: 4. The CDR3 protein is CASSYSPGQGNEQYF. CDR3 DNA sequence: TGTGCCAGCAGTTACTCCCCGGGACAGGGGAACGAGCAGTACTTC.

This chain joins TRBV12-3 or TRBV12-4 and TRBJ1-5; D not resolved. Between the trimmed V and J ends, which lost 3 bases and 4 bases, there was a span of 13 bases. The CDR3 consists of 15 residues. The CDR3 coding sequence is TGTGCCAGCAGTTTTGGACTGGAAGGGAATCAGCCCCAGCATTTT. Translation: CASSFGLEGNQPQHF.

CDR3 sequence reads: CAWSSTGFSGANVLTF. CDR3 in DNA: TGTGCCTGGAGTTCGACAGGGTTTTCTGGGGCCAACGTCCTGACTTTC. The chain employs TRBV30 and TRBJ2-6, with 7 bases matching TRBD1. V shed 2 bases, J shed 1 base, and the junction held 5 bases outside the gene matches. Germline V gene data show CDR1 as GTSNPN and CDR2 as SVGIG (reference sequence). The CDR3 has 16 residues. The full variable domain, with the rest looked up from reference TRBV30 and TRBJ2-6, is SQTIHQWPATLVQPVGSPLSLECTVEGTSNPNLYWYRQAAGRGLQLLFYSVGIGQISSEVPQNLSASRPQDRQFILSSKKLLLSDSGFYLCAWSSTGFSGANVLTFGAGSRLTVL.

There are many counts of this clonotype. This chain uses TRBV7-2 with TRBJ2-7, with D perhaps TRBD2 (5 bases). CDR1 SGHTA and CDR2 FQGNSA come from the germline V gene. The CDR3 extends over 15 amino acids. V was trimmed by 4 bases and J by 2 bases, leaving 15 bases between them. This chain's CDR3 is CASSSREGRPYEQYF. CDR3 sequence (DNA): TGTGCCAGCAGCTCCCGCGAGGGCCGGCCCTACGAGCAGTACTTC.

This clonotype has a count of ten or more. The rearrangement uses TRBV5-1 and TRBJ2-7, with a weak D call TRBD1 (6 bases). V lost 1 base to trimming and J lost 2 bases, with 10 bases between them. In germline, CDR1 is SGHRS, CDR2 YFSETQ. The CDR3 is made up of 14 amino acids. The CDR3 DNA reads TGCGCCAGCAGCTTGAAGGGGGACCCCTACGAGCAGTACTTC. This codes for CASSLKGDPYEQYF.

This clonotype showed up many times. This sequence joins TRBV2 and TRBJ2-7; 9 nucleotides align to TRBD2. This CDR3 is built from 16 residues. Germline values: CDR1 SNHLY, CDR2 FYNNEI. The V and J ends lost 8 bases and 3 bases, in that order; junction bases with no gene match: 14. DNA of the CDR3: TGTGCCAGCGCCGAGCCCATTAGCGGGAGCTTCTACGAGCAGTACTTC. Amino acids: CASAEPISGSFYEQYF.

This clonotype came up many times. V gene TRBV6-2 or TRBV6-3 combines with J gene TRBJ1-5; TRBD1 is a possible D gene (6 bases). Germline V lookup: CDR1 MNHEY, CDR2 SVGEGT. V lost 6 bases, J lost 1 base, and 16 bases lay in between. This CDR3 spans 16 amino acids. In nucleotides, the CDR3 is TGTGCCAGCAGCCCCCAGGGTCAGGGGAGCAATCAGCCCCAGCATTTT. Its translation is CASSPQGQGSNQPQHF.

This clonotype was observed at least ten times. The gene calls are TRBV28 and TRBJ2-4; TRBD1 might be the D (5 bases). The ends were cut back, 3 bases at V and 0 bases at J, with 9 bases in the middle. The CDR3 totals 15 residues. Germline loops: CDR1 MDHEN, CDR2 SYDVKM. This CDR3 is CASSLTELAKNIQYF. The CDR3 coding sequence is TGTGCCAGCAGTTTGACAGAGTTAGCCAAAAACATTCAGTACTTC.

In this sample, this clonotype turned up many times. This rearrangement joins TRBV10-3 to TRBJ2-7, with TRBD2 matching 7 bases. V shed 4 bases and J 7 bases; nucleotides not matched to a gene: 4. This CDR3 has 12 residues. The germline V gene has CDR1 ENHRY and CDR2 SYGVKD. The CDR3 DNA is TGTGCCATCAGTGGGACTAGTTGGGAGCAGTACTTC. Translated, it gives CAISGTSWEQYF.

This clonotype has ten or more counts. The gene calls are TRBV7-2 and TRBJ1-2; D is unclear. The CDR3 runs to 13 residues. Germline-derived CDR1 and CDR2 are SGHTA and FQGNSA. Trimming left V 3 bases short and J 4 bases short, with 9 bases between. The CDR3 DNA follows: TGTGCCAGCAGCTTTCCAGCCCCCTATGGCTACACCTTC. It encodes CASSFPAPYGYTF. The full variable domain, its missing parts supplied by reference TRBV7-2 and TRBJ1-2, is GAGVSQSPSNKVTEKGKDVELRCDPISGHTALYWYRQSLGQGLEFLIYFQGNSAPDKSGLPSDRFSAERTGGSVSTLTIQRTQQEDSAVYLCASSFPAPYGYTFGSGTRLTVV.

This clonotype was observed many times. The chain joins TRBV30 to TRBJ2-7, with D uncertain. This CDR3 is built from 16 residues. Germline V gives CDR1 GTSNPN, CDR2 SVGIG (reference sequence). V was trimmed by 2 bases and J by 2 bases, leaving 19 bases between them. CDR3 loop: CAWSSLRGTRAYEQYF. The DNA for the CDR3 is TGTGCCTGGAGTTCTCTTCGAGGAACCCGGGCCTACGAGCAGTACTTC.